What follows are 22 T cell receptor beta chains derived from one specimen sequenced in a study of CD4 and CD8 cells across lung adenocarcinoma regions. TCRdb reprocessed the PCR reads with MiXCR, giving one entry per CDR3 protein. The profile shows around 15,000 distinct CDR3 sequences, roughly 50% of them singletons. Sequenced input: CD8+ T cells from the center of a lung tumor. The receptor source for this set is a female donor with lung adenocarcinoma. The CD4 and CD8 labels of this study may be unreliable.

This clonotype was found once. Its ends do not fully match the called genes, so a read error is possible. CDR3: CASSSSAYGANELSF. Here the CDR3 DNA reads TGTGCCAGCAGTTCCTCAGCCTATGGGGCCAACGAGCTGTCTTTC. The gene calls are TRBV6-5 and TRBJ2-6, with TRBD1 as a possible D gene (5 bases). CDR1 is MNHEY and CDR2 is SVGAGI in the germline V gene. The CDR3 length is 15 residues.

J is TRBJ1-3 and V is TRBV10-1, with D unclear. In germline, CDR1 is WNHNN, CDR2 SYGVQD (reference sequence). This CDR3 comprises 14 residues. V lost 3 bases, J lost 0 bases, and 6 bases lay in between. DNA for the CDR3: TGCGCCAGCAGTGAAGGGAGCTCTGGAAACACCATATATTTT. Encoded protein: CASSEGSSGNTIYF.

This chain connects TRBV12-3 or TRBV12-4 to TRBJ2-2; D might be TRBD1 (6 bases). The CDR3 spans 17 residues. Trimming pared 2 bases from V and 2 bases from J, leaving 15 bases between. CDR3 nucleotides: TGTGCCAGCAGTTTATATCCACAGGGCAAAAACACCGGGGAGCTGTTTTTT. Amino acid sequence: CASSLYPQGKNTGELFF.

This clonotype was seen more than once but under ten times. The CDR3 spells CASSSDGTGTQYF. The CDR3 nucleotides read TGTGCCAGCAGTTCGGACGGGACCGGGACCCAGTACTTC. The rearrangement joins TRBV6-2 or TRBV6-3 to TRBJ2-5; possibly TRBD1 or TRBD2 for D (5 bases each). Between the trimmed V and J ends, which lost 4 bases and 7 bases, there was a span of 13 bases. The germline CDR1 and CDR2 sequences are MNHEY and SVGEGT. The CDR3 covers 13 residues.

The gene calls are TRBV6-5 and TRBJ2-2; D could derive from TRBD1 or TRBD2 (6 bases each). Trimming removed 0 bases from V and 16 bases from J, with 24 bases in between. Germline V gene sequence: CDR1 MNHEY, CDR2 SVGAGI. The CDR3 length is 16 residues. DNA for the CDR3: TGTGCCAGCAGTTACTCGGGGGCCGGGAGCACCGGGGCGCAGTTTTTT. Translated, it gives CASSYSGAGSTGAQFF.

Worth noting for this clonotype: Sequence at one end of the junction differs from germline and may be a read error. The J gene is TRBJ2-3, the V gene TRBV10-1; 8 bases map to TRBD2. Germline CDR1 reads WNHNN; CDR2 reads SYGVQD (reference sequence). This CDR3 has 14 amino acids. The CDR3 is CAGSGGSLGDTQYF. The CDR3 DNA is TGCGCGGGGAGCGGGGGCAGTCTGGGGGATACGCAGTATTTC.

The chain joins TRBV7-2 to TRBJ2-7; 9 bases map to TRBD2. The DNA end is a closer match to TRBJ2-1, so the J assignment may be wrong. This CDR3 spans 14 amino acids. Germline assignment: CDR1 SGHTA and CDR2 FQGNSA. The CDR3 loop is CASSFSGGSYEQFF. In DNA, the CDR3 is TGTGCCAGCAGCTTTAGCGGGGGATCCTACGAGCAGTTCTTC.

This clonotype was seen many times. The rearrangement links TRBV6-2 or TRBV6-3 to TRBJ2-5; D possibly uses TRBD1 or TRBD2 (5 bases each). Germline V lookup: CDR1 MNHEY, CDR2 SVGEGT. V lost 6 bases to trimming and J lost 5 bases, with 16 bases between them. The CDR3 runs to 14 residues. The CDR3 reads CASSLPGWGETQYF. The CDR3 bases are TGTGCCAGCAGCTTGCCGGGCTGGGGGGAGACCCAGTACTTC.

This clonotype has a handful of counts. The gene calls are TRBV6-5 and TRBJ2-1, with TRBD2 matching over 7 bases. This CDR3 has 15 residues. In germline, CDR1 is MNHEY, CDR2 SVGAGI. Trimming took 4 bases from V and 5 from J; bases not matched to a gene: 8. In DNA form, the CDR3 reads TGTGCCAGCAGTTCCAGGGAGGGCACACACAATGAGCAGTTCTTC. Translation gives CASSSREGTHNEQFF.

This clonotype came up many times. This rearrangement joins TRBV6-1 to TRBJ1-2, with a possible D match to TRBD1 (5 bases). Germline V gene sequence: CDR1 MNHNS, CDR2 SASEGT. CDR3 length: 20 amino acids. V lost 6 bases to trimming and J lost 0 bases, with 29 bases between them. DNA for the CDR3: TGTGCCAGCAGGACCCGACTCCAGAGAGATAACAGGAGCGCTAACTATGGCTACACCTTC. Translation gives CASRTRLQRDNRSANYGYTF.

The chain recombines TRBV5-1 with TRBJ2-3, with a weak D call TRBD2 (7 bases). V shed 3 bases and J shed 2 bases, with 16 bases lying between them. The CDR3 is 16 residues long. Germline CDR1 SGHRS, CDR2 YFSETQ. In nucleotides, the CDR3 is TGCGCCAGCAGCTGGGGAGGGGGGGCGGACACAGATACGCAGTATTTT. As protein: CASSWGGGADTDTQYF. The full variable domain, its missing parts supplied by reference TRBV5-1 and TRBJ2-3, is KAGVTQTPRYLIKTRGQQVTLSCSPISGHRSVSWYQQTPGQGLQFLFEYFSETQRNKGNFPGRFSGRQFSNSRSEMNVSTLELGDSALYLCASSWGGGADTDTQYFGPGTRLTVL.

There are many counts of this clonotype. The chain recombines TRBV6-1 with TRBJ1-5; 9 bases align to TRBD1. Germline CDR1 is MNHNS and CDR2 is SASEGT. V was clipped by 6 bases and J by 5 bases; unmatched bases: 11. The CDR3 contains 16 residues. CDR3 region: CASRHVQGALDQPQHF. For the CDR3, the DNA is TGTGCCAGCAGGCATGTACAGGGGGCTCTTGATCAGCCCCAGCATTTT.

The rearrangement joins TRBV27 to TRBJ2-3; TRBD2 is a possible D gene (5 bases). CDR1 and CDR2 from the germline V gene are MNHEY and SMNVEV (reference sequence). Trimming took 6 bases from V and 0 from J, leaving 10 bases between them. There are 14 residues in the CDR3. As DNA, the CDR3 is TGTGCCAGCAGCTCGGGGTCTAGCACAGATACGCAGTATTTT. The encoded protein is CASSSGSSTDTQYF.

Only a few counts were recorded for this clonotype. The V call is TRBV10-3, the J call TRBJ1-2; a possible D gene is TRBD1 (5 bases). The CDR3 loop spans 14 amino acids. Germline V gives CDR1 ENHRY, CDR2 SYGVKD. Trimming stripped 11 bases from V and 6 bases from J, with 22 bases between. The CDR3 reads CASKGRADTHGYTF. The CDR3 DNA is TGTGCCTCCAAGGGAAGGGCGGACACCCATGGCTACACCTTC.

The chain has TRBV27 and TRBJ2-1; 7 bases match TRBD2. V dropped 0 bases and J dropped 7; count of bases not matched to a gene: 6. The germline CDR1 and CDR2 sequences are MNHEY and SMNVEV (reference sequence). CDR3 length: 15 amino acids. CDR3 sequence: CASSLSGFGGNEQFF. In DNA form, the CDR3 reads TGTGCCAGCAGTTTATCGGGGTTCGGGGGGAATGAGCAGTTCTTC.

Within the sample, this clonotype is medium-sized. The chain's CDR3 is CASRDSGEPGTEAFF. Here the CDR3 DNA reads TGCGCCAGCAGGGATTCAGGGGAACCGGGCACTGAAGCTTTCTTT. The gene calls are TRBV10-2 and TRBJ1-1; weak D call: TRBD1 (6 bases). Per the germline V gene, CDR1 is WSHSY and CDR2 is SAAADI. This CDR3 has 15 residues. Trimming took off 6 bases at V and 4 bases at J, with 18 bases between the two ends.

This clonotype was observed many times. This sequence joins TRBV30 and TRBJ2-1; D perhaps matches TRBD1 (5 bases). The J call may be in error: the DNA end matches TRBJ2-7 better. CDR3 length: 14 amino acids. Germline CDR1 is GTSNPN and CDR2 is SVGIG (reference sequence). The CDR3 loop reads CAWRGGRGGYEQYF. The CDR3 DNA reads TGTGCCTGGAGAGGTGGAAGGGGTGGATACGAGCAGTACTTC.

The CDR3 DNA reads as TGTGCCAGCAGTAGACAGGGGGGAGCTAACTATGGCTACACCTTC. This gives the protein CASSRQGGANYGYTF. The V call is TRBV6-1, the J call TRBJ1-2, with TRBD1 matching 9 bases. The V segment lost 5 bases and the J segment 0 bases; nucleotides outside the gene matches: 4. This CDR3 has 15 amino acids. CDR1 and CDR2 from the germline V gene are MNHNS and SASEGT.

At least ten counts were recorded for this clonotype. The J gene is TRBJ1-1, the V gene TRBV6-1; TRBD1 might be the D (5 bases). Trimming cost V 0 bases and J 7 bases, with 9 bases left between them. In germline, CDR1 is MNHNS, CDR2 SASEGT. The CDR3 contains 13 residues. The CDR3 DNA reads TGTGCCAGCAGTGAAGCGCTGGGGGTTGAAGCTTTCTTT. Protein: CASSEALGVEAFF.

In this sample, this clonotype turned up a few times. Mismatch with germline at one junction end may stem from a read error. The CDR3 DNA sequence: TGTGCGGGCCGAGGGGGCCGGGACCGGGAGACGCAGTATTTC. Its translation is CAGRGGRDRETQYF. The chain couples TRBV10-3 to TRBJ2-3, with a tentative D call TRBD1 (7 bases). CDR1 is ENHRY, CDR2 SYGVKD, per germline. The CDR3 sequence is 14 residues long.

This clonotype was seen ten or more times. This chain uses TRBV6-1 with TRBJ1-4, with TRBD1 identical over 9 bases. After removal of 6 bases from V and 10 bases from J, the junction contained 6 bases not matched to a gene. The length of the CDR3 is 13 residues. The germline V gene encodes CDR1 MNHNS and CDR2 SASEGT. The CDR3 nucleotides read TGTGCCAGCAGGGGACAGGGTGTGTCAAAACTGTTTTTT. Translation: CASRGQGVSKLFF.

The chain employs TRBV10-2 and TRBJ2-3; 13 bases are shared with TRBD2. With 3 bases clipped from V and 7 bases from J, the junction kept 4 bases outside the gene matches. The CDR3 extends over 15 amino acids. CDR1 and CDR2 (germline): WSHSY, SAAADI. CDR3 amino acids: CASSELAGGKNTQYF. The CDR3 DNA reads TGCGCCAGCAGTGAACTAGCGGGAGGGAAAAATACGCAGTATTTT.